Below, 24 T cell receptor beta chains from the same sample are listed, as sequenced in a study of blood T cells in healthy people across ages. Primed by a sample-barcoded 5' primer and a J-beta primer mix, a second PCR proceeded for roughly 6 to 12 cycles. TCRdb independently ran MiXCR on the 5' RACE reads; one entry per CDR3 protein. This sample has 1.8 million or so distinct CDR3 sequences; about 39% occur once, and the top ten carry under 25%. The sample consisted of blood. The receptor set was obtained from a human donor in good health.

This clonotype was counted between two and nine times. The CDR3 sequence: CTSSYKDRPFSNYGYTF. The CDR3 DNA follows: TGTACCAGCAGCTACAAGGACAGGCCCTTTTCTAACTATGGCTACACCTTC. The chain recombines TRBV7-2 with TRBJ1-2; TRBD1 agrees at 7 bases. CDR1 SGHTA and CDR2 FQGNSA come from the germline V gene. V shed 4 bases and J 0 bases; nucleotides not matched to a gene: 11. The CDR3 has 17 residues.

This clonotype was seen a handful of times. The chain combines TRBV10-3 with TRBJ2-1; D gene unclear. The V end was cut by 4 bases, the J end by 6 bases, with 13 bases between. CDR3 length: 14 residues. The V gene's germline CDR1 is ENHRY and CDR2 SYGVKD. CDR3 coding DNA: TGTGCCATCAGTGCGGACCCGCCCGGCAATGAGCAGTTCTTC. Translated: CAISADPPGNEQFF.

CDR3 loop: CATSTQYLADAQETQYF. In nucleotides, the CDR3 is TGTGCCACCAGCACTCAGTATTTAGCGGACGCACAAGAGACCCAGTACTTC. The genes are TRBV15 and TRBJ2-5; D is possibly TRBD2 (6 bases). This CDR3 spans 17 amino acids. The V end was cut by 4 bases, the J end by 2 bases, with 20 bases between. CDR1 and CDR2 from the germline V gene are LNHNV and YYDKDF (reference sequence).

The chain joins TRBV20-1 to TRBJ2-5; 12 bases agree with TRBD2. Germline V CDR1 and CDR2: DFQATT, SNEGSKA (reference sequence). J lost 13 bases, V lost 0 bases, and 6 bases had no gene match. CDR3 length equals 13 residues. CDR3 amino acids: CSAREASGGALYF. DNA for the CDR3: TGCAGTGCTAGAGAGGCTAGCGGGGGGGCCTTGTACTTC.

The sample holds a few counts of this clonotype. The chain recombines TRBV14 with TRBJ2-3; D uncertain. Germline V gives CDR1 SGHDN, CDR2 FVKESK. Trimming took off 0 bases at V and 8 bases at J, with 12 bases between the two ends. CDR3 size: 14 residues. The CDR3 sequence: CASSQDFPSGTQYF. In DNA form, the CDR3 reads TGTGCCAGCAGCCAAGATTTTCCGTCCGGTACGCAGTATTTT.

The chain uses TRBV9 and TRBJ2-1, with D perhaps matching TRBD1 (6 bases). The V end was cut by 0 bases, the J end by 5 bases, with 6 bases between. The germline gives CDR1 SGDLS, CDR2 YYNGEE. This CDR3 comprises 13 residues. CDR3 DNA: TGTGCCAGCAGCGTAGAGGGGGACAATGAGCAGTTCTTC. It encodes CASSVEGDNEQFF.

To note about this clonotype: The junction differs from germline at one of its ends, possibly a read error. The chain couples TRBV10-3 to TRBJ2-5; D is unresolved. This CDR3 comprises 13 residues. The germline gives CDR1 ENHRY, CDR2 SYGVKD. The CDR3: CAISQAHEEAQYF. The CDR3, as DNA: TGTGCCATCAGTCAAGCGCACGAAGAGGCCCAGTACTTC.

This sequence joins TRBV29-1 and TRBJ1-1, with D maybe TRBD1 (5 bases). Trimming shortened V by 3 bases and J by 11 bases, and 10 bases separated the two germline ends. Per germline, CDR1 SQVTM and CDR2 ANQGSEA. CDR3 length: 10 residues. CDR3 amino acids: CSVEKGVAFF. As DNA, the CDR3 is TGCAGCGTTGAGAAAGGGGTGGCTTTCTTT. Looking up the rest from reference TRBV29-1 and TRBJ1-1 gives the full variable domain: SAVISQKPSRDICQRGTSLTIQCQVDSQVTMMFWYRQQPGQSLTLIATANQGSEATYESGFVIDKFPISRPNLTFSTLTVSNMSPEDSSIYLCSVEKGVAFFGQGTRLTVV.

This clonotype was seen a few times. The chain carries TRBV9 and TRBJ1-1, with D tentatively TRBD1 (6 bases). Germline loops: CDR1 SGDLS, CDR2 YYNGEE. The CDR3 extends over 15 amino acids. V lost 4 bases, J lost 4 bases, and 17 bases lay in between. DNA of the CDR3: TGTGCCAGCAGCCCCCAGGGGCGCGGTGGCACTGAAGCTTTCTTT. This encodes CASSPQGRGGTEAFF. Filled out from reference TRBV9 and TRBJ1-1, the complete variable domain reads DSGVTQTPKHLITATGQRVTLRCSPRSGDLSVYWYQQSLDQGLQFLIQYYNGEERAKGNILERFSAQQFPDLHSELNLSSLELGDSALYFCASSPQGRGGTEAFFGQGTRLTVV.

The chain is built from TRBV7-2 and TRBJ2-1; the match to TRBD2 covers 10 bases. V lost 5 bases, J lost 8 bases, and 9 bases stayed unmatched. The germline gives CDR1 SGHTA, CDR2 FQGNSA. This CDR3 contains 15 residues. CDR3 sequence: CASSQIAGGRDEQFF. CDR3 DNA: TGTGCCAGCAGCCAAATAGCGGGGGGTCGGGATGAGCAGTTCTTC.

This rearrangement joins TRBV20-1 to TRBJ2-2, with no clear D. From germline, CDR1 is DFQATT and CDR2 SNEGSKA (reference sequence). The CDR3 covers 17 residues. The germline V and J ends were trimmed by 4 bases and 5 bases, with 23 bases remaining between them. CDR3 loop: CSAKDIWQYPRTGELFF. Here the CDR3 DNA reads TGCAGTGCTAAAGACATATGGCAATACCCGAGAACCGGGGAGCTGTTTTTT.

The genes are TRBV18 and TRBJ1-1; D remains unclear. This CDR3 comprises 14 residues. Between the trimmed V and J ends, which lost 6 bases and 0 bases, there was a span of 11 bases. The V gene's germline CDR1 is KGHSH and CDR2 LQKENI. DNA for the CDR3: TGTGCCAGCTCGGTTAGGAGCTTGAACACTGAAGCTTTCTTT. This codes for CASSVRSLNTEAFF. Full variable domain (remainder filled in from reference TRBV18 and TRBJ1-1): NAGVMQNPRHLVRRRGQEARLRCSPMKGHSHVYWYRQLPEEGLKFMVYLQKENIIDESGMPKERFSAEFPKEGPSILRIQQVVRGDSAAYFCASSVRSLNTEAFFGQGTRLTVV.

The gene calls are TRBV5-1 and TRBJ1-5, with D maybe TRBD1 (6 bases). V lost 4 bases and J 5 bases, leaving 16 bases between the germline ends. CDR3 length equals 15 residues. Germline loops: CDR1 SGHRS, CDR2 YFSETQ. The CDR3 reads CASSPYRDQDQPQHF. The CDR3 nucleotides read TGCGCCAGCAGCCCATACAGGGACCAGGATCAGCCCCAGCATTTT.

The chain uses TRBV7-2 and TRBJ1-2; unclear D gene. The CDR3 loop spans 14 amino acids. Germline V gene sequence: CDR1 SGHTA, CDR2 FQGNSA. Trimming removed 1 base at V and 8 bases at J, with 14 bases between. CDR3 DNA sequence: TGTGCCAGCAGCTTAGGACGATGGCCAGGCGGCTACACCTTC. This codes for CASSLGRWPGGYTF. Combining the CDR3 with reference TRBV7-2 and TRBJ1-2 gives the whole variable domain GAGVSQSPSNKVTEKGKDVELRCDPISGHTALYWYRQSLGQGLEFLIYFQGNSAPDKSGLPSDRFSAERTGGSVSTLTIQRTQQEDSAVYLCASSLGRWPGGYTFGSGTRLTVV.

This clonotype has a handful of counts. This chain links TRBV12-3 or TRBV12-4 with TRBJ2-7; D perhaps matches TRBD1 (6 bases). V was trimmed by 6 bases and J by 4 bases, leaving 13 bases between them. The CDR3 runs to 13 residues. The CDR3: CASRLDSGYEQYF. The CDR3 nucleotides are TGTGCCAGCAGATTGGACAGTGGGTACGAGCAGTACTTC.

This clonotype turned up a few times. V is TRBV29-1 and J is TRBJ2-5; 8 nucleotides align to TRBD1. The CDR3 contains 14 residues. Losses at the gene ends were 5 bases for V and 5 bases for J; bases not matched to a gene: 10. CDR1 SQVTM and CDR2 ANQGSEA come from the germline V gene. CDR3 region: CSVWTTGVGETQYF. CDR3 bases: TGCAGCGTTTGGACGACAGGGGTCGGCGAGACCCAGTACTTC.

On this clonotype itself: A clone one base away is much larger, so this may be a read error. This chain links TRBV29-1 with TRBJ2-6, with 9 bases aligning to TRBD1. CDR1 and CDR2 (germline): SQVTM, ANQGSEA. The CDR3 loop spans 15 amino acids. CDR3 coding DNA: TGCAGCGTTGACAACAGGGGGCGTGGGGCCAACGTCCCGACTTTC. It translates to CSVDNRGRGANVPTF. The full variable domain, with the rest looked up from reference TRBV29-1 and TRBJ2-6, is SAVISQKPSRDICQRGTSLTIQCQVDSQVTMMFWYRQQPGQSLTLIATANQGSEATYESGFVIDKFPISRPNLTFSTLTVSNMSPEDSSIYLCSVDNRGRGANVPTFGAGSRLTVL.

This clonotype was counted only a few times. The chain has TRBV6-5 and TRBJ1-2; no definite D call. Trimming shortened V by 5 bases and J by 1 base, and 14 bases separated the two germline ends. The CDR3 runs to 15 residues. Germline values: CDR1 MNHEY, CDR2 SVGAGI. The CDR3 bases are TGTGCCAGCAGTCCCTCAGAGGGTGTTAACTATGGCTACACCTTC. Protein sequence: CASSPSEGVNYGYTF.

In DNA form, the CDR3 reads TGTGCCACCCTCGGGGACCCTAACTCCTACGAGCAGTACTTC. It is translated as CATLGDPNSYEQYF. The V gene is TRBV10-3, the J gene TRBJ2-7; TRBD1 or TRBD2 may be the D gene (5 bases each). V gave up 10 bases and J gave up 0 bases, with 16 bases separating them. This CDR3 spans 14 amino acids. In germline, CDR1 is ENHRY, CDR2 SYGVKD.

This clonotype was counted between two and nine times. This chain connects TRBV29-1 to TRBJ1-2; 7 bases align to TRBD1. The CDR3 spans 14 residues. Germline CDR1 reads SQVTM; CDR2 reads ANQGSEA. V trimming: 3 bases; J trimming: 5 bases; junction bases outside the gene matches: 9. The CDR3 DNA reads as TGCAGCGTTGAGCCACAGGACAGGCCTTATGGCTACACCTTC. Encoded protein: CSVEPQDRPYGYTF.

Regarding this clonotype: At one end, the junction sequence differs from germline, possibly due to a read error. V usage is TRBV7-2 and J usage is TRBJ2-7; a possible D gene is TRBD2 (6 bases). CDR1 is SGHTA, CDR2 FQGNSA, per germline. CDR3 size: 13 residues. The CDR3 loop reads CASSRDWSSEQYF. Here the CDR3 DNA reads TGTGCCAGCAGCCGGGACTGGTCCTCCGAGCAGTACTTC. Full variable domain (rest looked up from reference TRBV7-2 and TRBJ2-7): GAGVSQSPSNKVTEKGKDVELRCDPISGHTALYWYRQSLGQGLEFLIYFQGNSAPDKSGLPSDRFSAERTGGSVSTLTIQRTQQEDSAVYLCASSRDWSSEQYFGPGTRLTVT.

The J gene is TRBJ1-2, the V gene TRBV20-1; D possibly corresponds to TRBD1 (5 bases). V shed 1 base and J shed 11 bases, with 11 bases lying between them. The CDR3 totals 11 residues. Germline CDR1 is DFQATT and CDR2 is SNEGSKA (reference sequence). The CDR3 sequence: CSARAGGSYTF. The CDR3 DNA follows: TGCAGTGCTAGAGCGGGGGGAAGTTACACCTTC.

This clonotype came up a few times. The V gene is TRBV2, the J gene TRBJ1-2; 7 positions match TRBD1. Germline CDR1 SNHLY, CDR2 FYNNEI. The CDR3 runs to 15 residues. The J segment lost 1 base and the V segment lost 6 bases, leaving 8 bases of the junction unmatched. This CDR3 is CASSSWGQFNYGYTF. CDR3 coding DNA: TGTGCCAGCAGCTCGTGGGGACAGTTTAACTATGGCTACACCTTC.

J is TRBJ2-6 and V is TRBV5-5, with unresolved D. Germline CDR1 SGHKS, CDR2 YYEKEE (reference sequence). Trimming cost V 1 base and J 0 bases, with 14 bases left between them. CDR3 length: 18 amino acids. The CDR3 reads CASSLYFDVSSGANVLTF. DNA for the CDR3: TGTGCCAGCAGCTTGTATTTTGACGTCAGCTCTGGGGCCAACGTCCTGACTTTC.